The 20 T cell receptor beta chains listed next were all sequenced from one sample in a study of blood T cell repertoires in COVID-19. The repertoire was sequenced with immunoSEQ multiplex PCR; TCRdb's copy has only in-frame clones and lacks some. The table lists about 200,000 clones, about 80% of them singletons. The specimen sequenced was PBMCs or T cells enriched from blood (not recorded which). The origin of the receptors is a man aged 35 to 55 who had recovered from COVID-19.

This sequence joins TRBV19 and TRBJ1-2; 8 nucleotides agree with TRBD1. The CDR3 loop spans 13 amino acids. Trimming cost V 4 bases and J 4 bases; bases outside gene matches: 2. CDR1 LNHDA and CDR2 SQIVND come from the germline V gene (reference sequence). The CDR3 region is CASSSTGGYGYTF. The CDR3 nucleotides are TGTGCCAGTAGTAGCACAGGGGGCTATGGCTACACCTTC.

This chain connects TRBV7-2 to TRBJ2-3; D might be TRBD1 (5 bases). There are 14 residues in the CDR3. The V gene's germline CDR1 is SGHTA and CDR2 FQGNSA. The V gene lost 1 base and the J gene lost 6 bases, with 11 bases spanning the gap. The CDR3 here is CASSLEVGADTQYF. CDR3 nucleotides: TGTGCCAGCAGCTTAGAGGTAGGGGCCGATACGCAGTATTTT. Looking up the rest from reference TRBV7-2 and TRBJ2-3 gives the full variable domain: GAGVSQSPSNKVTEKGKDVELRCDPISGHTALYWYRQSLGQGLEFLIYFQGNSAPDKSGLPSDRFSAERTGGSVSTLTIQRTQQEDSAVYLCASSLEVGADTQYFGPGTRLTVL.

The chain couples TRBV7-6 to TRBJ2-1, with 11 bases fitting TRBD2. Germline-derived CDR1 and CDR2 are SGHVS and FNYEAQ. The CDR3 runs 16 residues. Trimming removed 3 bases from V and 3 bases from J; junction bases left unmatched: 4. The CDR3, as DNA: TGTGCCAGCAGCTTGGGTAGCGGGGGGGGCTACAATGAGCAGTTCTTC. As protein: CASSLGSGGGYNEQFF.

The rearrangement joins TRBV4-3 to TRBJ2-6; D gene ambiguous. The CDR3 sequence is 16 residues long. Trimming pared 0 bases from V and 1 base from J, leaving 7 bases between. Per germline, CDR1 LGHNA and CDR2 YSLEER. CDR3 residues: CASSQDPTSGANVLTF. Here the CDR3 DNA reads TGCGCCAGCAGCCAAGATCCTACGTCTGGGGCCAACGTCCTGACTTTC.

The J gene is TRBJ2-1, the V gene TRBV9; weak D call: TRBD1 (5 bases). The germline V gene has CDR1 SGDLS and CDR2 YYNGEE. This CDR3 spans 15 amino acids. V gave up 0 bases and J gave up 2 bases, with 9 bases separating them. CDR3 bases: TGTGCCAGCAGCGTAGACAGCAGGGCCTACAATGAGCAGTTCTTC. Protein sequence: CASSVDSRAYNEQFF.

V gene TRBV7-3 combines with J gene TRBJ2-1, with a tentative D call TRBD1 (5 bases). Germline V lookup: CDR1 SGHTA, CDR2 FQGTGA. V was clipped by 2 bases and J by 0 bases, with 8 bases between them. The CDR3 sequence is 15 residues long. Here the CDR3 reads CASSLFDSSYNEQFF. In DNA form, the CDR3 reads TGTGCCAGCAGCTTATTTGACAGCTCCTACAATGAGCAGTTCTTC. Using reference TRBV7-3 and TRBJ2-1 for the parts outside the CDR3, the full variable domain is GAGVSQTPSNKVTEKGKYVELRCDPISGHTALYWYRQSLGQGPEFLIYFQGTGAADDSGLPNDRFFAVRPEGSVSTLKIQRTERGDSAVYLCASSLFDSSYNEQFFGPGTRLTVL.

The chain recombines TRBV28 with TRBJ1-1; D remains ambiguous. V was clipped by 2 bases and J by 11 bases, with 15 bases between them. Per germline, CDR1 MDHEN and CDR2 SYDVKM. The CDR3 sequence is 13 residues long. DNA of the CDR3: TGTGCCAGCAGTTTAAATCCGGCGGGAGGCGCTTTCTTT. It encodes CASSLNPAGGAFF.

The chain's CDR3 is CSVDLAGEQYF. The DNA of the CDR3 is TGCAGCGTGGATTTGGCGGGCGAGCAGTACTTC. J is TRBJ2-7 and V is TRBV29-1, with D perhaps matching TRBD2 (5 bases). Looked up from germline, CDR1 is SQVTM and CDR2 is ANQGSEA. The CDR3 extends over 11 amino acids. Trimming left V 6 bases short and J 6 bases short, with 12 bases between.

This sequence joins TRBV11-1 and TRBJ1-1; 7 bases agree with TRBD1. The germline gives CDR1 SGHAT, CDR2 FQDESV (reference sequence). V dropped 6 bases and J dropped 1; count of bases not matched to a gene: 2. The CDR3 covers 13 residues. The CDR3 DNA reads TGTGCCAGCAGTCGACAGGGGAACACTGAAGCTTTCTTT. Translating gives CASSRQGNTEAFF. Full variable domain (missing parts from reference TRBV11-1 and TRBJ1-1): EAEVAQSPRYKITEKSQAVAFWCDPISGHATLYWYRQILGQGPELLVQFQDESVVDDSQLPKDRFSAERLKGVDSTLKIQPAELGDSAMYLCASSRQGNTEAFFGQGTRLTVV.

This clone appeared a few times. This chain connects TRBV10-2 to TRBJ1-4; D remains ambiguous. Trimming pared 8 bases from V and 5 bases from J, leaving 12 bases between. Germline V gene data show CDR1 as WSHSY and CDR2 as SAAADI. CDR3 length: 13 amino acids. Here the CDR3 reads CASAGTGNEKLFF. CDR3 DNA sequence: TGCGCCAGCGCCGGAACGGGGAATGAAAAACTGTTTTTT.

CDR3 sequence reads: CASSYERISYNEQFF. In DNA, the CDR3 is TGCGCCAGCAGCTACGAGCGGATCTCCTACAATGAGCAGTTCTTC. V usage is TRBV5-1 and J usage is TRBJ2-1; tentatively, D is TRBD2 (5 bases). Germline CDR1 is SGHRS and CDR2 is YFSETQ. The germline V and J ends were trimmed by 3 bases and 0 bases, with 10 bases remaining between them. The CDR3 sequence is 15 residues long.

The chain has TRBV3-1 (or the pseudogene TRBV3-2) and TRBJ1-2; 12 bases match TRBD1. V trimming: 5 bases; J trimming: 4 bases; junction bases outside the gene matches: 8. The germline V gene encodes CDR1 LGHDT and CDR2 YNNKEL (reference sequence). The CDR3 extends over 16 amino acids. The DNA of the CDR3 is TGTGCCAGCAGCAACCGGGACAGGGGGCAAGTCTATGGCTACACCTTC. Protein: CASSNRDRGQVYGYTF.

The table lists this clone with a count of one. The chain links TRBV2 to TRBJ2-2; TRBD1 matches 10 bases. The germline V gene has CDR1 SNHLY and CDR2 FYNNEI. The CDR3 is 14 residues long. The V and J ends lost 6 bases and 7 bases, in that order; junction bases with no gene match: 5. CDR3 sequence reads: CASSRGQGYGELFF. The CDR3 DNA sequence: TGTGCCAGCAGCCGGGGACAGGGGTACGGGGAGCTGTTTTTT.

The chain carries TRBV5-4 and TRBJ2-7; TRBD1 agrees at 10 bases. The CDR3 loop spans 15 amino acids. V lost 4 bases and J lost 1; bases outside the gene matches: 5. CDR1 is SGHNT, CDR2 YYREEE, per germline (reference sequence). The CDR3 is CASSPWTGGSYEQYF. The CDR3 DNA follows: TGTGCCAGCAGCCCTTGGACAGGGGGTTCCTACGAGCAGTACTTC.

The CDR3 sequence: CASAFLAGDSYEQYF. CDR3 DNA: TGTGCCAGCGCGTTCCTAGCGGGGGATTCCTACGAGCAGTACTTC. The chain is built from TRBV6-5 and TRBJ2-7; TRBD2 matches at 10 bases. CDR3 size: 15 residues. The trim removed 8 bases at V and 1 base at J, leaving 8 bases unmatched. From germline, CDR1 is MNHEY and CDR2 SVGAGI.

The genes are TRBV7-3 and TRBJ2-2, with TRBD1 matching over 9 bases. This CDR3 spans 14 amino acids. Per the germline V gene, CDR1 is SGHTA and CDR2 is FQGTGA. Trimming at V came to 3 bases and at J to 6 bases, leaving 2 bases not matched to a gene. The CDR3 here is CASSFGTGPGELFF. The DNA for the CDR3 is TGTGCCAGCAGCTTTGGGACAGGGCCCGGGGAGCTGTTTTTT.

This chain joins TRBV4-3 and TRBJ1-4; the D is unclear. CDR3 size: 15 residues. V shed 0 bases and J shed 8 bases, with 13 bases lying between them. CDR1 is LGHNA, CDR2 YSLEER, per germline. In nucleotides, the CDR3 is TGCGCCAGCAGCCAAGAAAGCGGGAGTAGGGAAAAACTGTTTTTT. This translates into CASSQESGSREKLFF.

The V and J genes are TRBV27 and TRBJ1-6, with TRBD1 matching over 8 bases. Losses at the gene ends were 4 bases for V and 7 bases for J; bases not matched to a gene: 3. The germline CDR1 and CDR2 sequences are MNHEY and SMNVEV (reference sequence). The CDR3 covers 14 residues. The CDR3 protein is CASSSDRVNSPLHF. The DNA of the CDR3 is TGTGCCAGCAGTTCGGACAGGGTCAATTCACCCCTCCACTTT.

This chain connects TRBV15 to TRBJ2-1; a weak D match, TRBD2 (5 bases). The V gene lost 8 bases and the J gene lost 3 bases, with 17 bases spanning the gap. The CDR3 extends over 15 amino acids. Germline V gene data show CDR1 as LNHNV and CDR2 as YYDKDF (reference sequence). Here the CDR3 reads CATPRRGDFYNEQFF. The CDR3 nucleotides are TGTGCCACCCCCCGCCGGGGTGATTTCTACAATGAGCAGTTCTTC.

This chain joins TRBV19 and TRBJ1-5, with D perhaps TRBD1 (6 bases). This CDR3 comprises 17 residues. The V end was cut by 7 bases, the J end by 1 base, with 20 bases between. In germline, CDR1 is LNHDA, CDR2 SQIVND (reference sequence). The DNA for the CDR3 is TGTGCCAGTACATATGCTCGGGGGGGCGGGAGCAATCAGCCCCAGCATTTT. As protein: CASTYARGGGSNQPQHF.